The 10 T cell receptor beta chains in this list originate from one sample, sequenced in a study of T cells in Graves' hyperthyroidism and ophthalmopathy. Template material for amplifying TCR beta CDR3 regions consisted of RNA transcripts. Primed by the HTBI set, a first-round RT-PCR was run on the TCR CDR3. TCRdb redid the calling of the multiplex PCR reads with MiXCR, one entry per CDR3 protein. The sample carries hundreds of thousands of distinct CDR3 sequences, around 22% recorded once. Sequenced input: blood. Every receptor here comes from a woman under 40 with Graves' ophthalmopathy.

The rearrangement links TRBV6-1 to TRBJ1-5; 9 nucleotides align to TRBD1. Germline CDR1 MNHNS, CDR2 SASEGT. J lost 0 bases, V lost 2 bases, and 2 bases had no gene match. The CDR3 has 16 amino acids. CDR3 residues: CASSEPTGGSNQPQHF. CDR3 nucleotides: TGTGCCAGCAGTGAACCGACAGGGGGTAGCAATCAGCCCCAGCATTTT.

This clonotype has ten or more counts. This chain's CDR3 is CAWSKNTEAFF. The CDR3 coding sequence is TGTGCCTGGAGTAAGAACACTGAAGCTTTCTTT. The rearrangement joins TRBV30 to TRBJ1-1, with no clear D. Trimming took off 2 bases at V and 1 base at J, with 2 bases between the two ends. CDR3 length equals 11 residues. Germline CDR1 reads GTSNPN; CDR2 reads SVGIG (reference sequence).

The V call is TRBV20-1, the J call TRBJ1-5; no clear D gene. The V gene's germline CDR1 is DFQATT and CDR2 SNEGSKA (reference sequence). V dropped 5 bases and J dropped 3 bases, with 11 bases sitting between them. The CDR3 runs to 13 residues. Here the CDR3 reads CSAGEQSNQPQHF. The CDR3 bases are TGCAGTGCTGGGGAACAATCCAATCAGCCCCAGCATTTT.

This clonotype was picked up many times. The gene calls are TRBV9 and TRBJ1-5; D is ambiguous. The CDR3 extends over 18 amino acids. Germline values: CDR1 SGDLS, CDR2 YYNGEE. The V and J ends lost 0 bases and 0 bases respectively, with 16 bases between them. DNA of the CDR3: TGTGCCAGCAGCGTAGGGGGAGACCTAGAACCTAGCAATCAGCCCCAGCATTTT. It translates to CASSVGGDLEPSNQPQHF.

This clonotype has only one observation. The chain is built from TRBV14 and TRBJ2-7, with 8 bases lining up with TRBD1. CDR3 length: 15 residues. CDR1 SGHDN and CDR2 FVKESK come from the germline V gene. After removal of 3 bases from V and 5 bases from J, the junction contained 9 bases not matched to a gene. CDR3 residues: CASSQTTGAVHEQYF. Written as DNA, the CDR3 is TGTGCCAGCAGCCAGACGACAGGGGCGGTCCACGAGCAGTACTTC. Supplemented by reference TRBV14 and TRBJ2-7, the full variable domain reads EAGVTQFPSHSVIEKGQTVTLRCDPISGHDNLYWYRRVMGKEIKFLLHFVKESKQDESGMPNNRFLAERTGGTYSTLKVQPAELEDSGVYFCASSQTTGAVHEQYFGPGTRLTVT.

The chain employs TRBV2 and TRBJ2-5; D gene uncertain. The germline V and J ends were trimmed by 5 bases and 5 bases, with 9 bases remaining between them. The CDR3 consists of 12 residues. Per germline, CDR1 SNHLY and CDR2 FYNNEI. The DNA for the CDR3 is TGTGCCAGCAGTCAGATTGTTGAGACCCAGTACTTC. Protein sequence: CASSQIVETQYF.

This sequence joins TRBV6-2 or TRBV6-3 and TRBJ1-2; D uncertain. Between the trimmed V and J ends, which lost 2 bases and 8 bases, there was a span of 18 bases. This CDR3 region has 15 residues. Germline V gene data show CDR1 as MNHEY and CDR2 as SVGEGT. The CDR3, as DNA: TGTGCCAGCAGTTACCCGGTGGGTATCTCGTCGGGCTACACCTTC. It translates to CASSYPVGISSGYTF.

This clonotype was seen many times. The DNA for the CDR3 is TGTGCCAGCAGTGAATCGGATAACACTGAAGCTTTCTTT. Encoded protein: CASSESDNTEAFF. The chain combines TRBV2 with TRBJ1-1, with D hard to call. CDR3 length: 13 amino acids. Germline loops: CDR1 SNHLY, CDR2 FYNNEI. The V and J ends lost 2 bases and 2 bases respectively, with 6 bases between them.

The chain recombines TRBV11-2 with TRBJ1-1, with 8 bases that match TRBD1. CDR1 SGHAT and CDR2 FQNNGV come from the germline V gene. CDR3 size: 14 residues. V lost 4 bases, J lost 3 bases, and 4 bases stayed unmatched. CDR3 region: CASSWLTGDTEAFF. CDR3 bases: TGTGCCAGCAGCTGGCTGACAGGGGACACTGAAGCTTTCTTT.

The rearrangement joins TRBV13 to TRBJ1-1; TRBD1 might be the D (5 bases). This CDR3 has 15 amino acids. The ends were cut back, 5 bases at V and 0 bases at J, with 13 bases in the middle. CDR1 is PRHDT, CDR2 FYEKMQ, per germline (reference sequence). CDR3 residues: CASSPTGVMNTEAFF. In DNA form, the CDR3 reads TGTGCCAGCAGCCCCACAGGTGTTATGAACACTGAAGCTTTCTTT.